These 20 T cell receptor beta chains share one sample of origin, sequenced in a study of tissue T cells after allogeneic stem cell transplantation. Sequenced by immunoSEQ multiplex PCR; TCRdb stores in-frame clones only, minus some. Among roughly 2,500 clones, under 65% were seen once, and the ten largest hold approximately 28%. Time point specified: mouse harvest day 7 after allogeneic transplant. Tail vein injection delivered 10^7 T-cell-depleted bone marrow cells and 10^6 splenic CD5+ T cells. Sequences were obtained from spleen. The source of these receptors is a female BALB/c mouse given C57BL/6 T cells with graft-versus-host disease after an allogeneic hematopoietic cell transplant.

As concerns this clone: The listed genes are named as in mouse. The CDR3 end is not reached by the read, which stops 1 residue before it; the germline J gene fills it in. This chain joins TRBV13-2 and TRBJ2-1, with 10 bases fitting TRBD1. This CDR3 has 15 amino acids. With V trimmed by 0 bases and J by 6 bases, 3 bases remained unmatched. Per germline, CDR1 NNHNN and CDR2 SYGAGS (reference sequence). Incomplete CDR3 DNA: TGTGCCAGCGGTGATGGGACAGGGGGATTTGCTGAGCAGTTC. Encoded protein: CASGDGTGGFAEQF. In full, the CDR3 reads CASGDGTGGFAEQFF.

In the case of this clone: Gene and germline names: mouse. The read stops 1 residue short of the end of the CDR3; the missing end is completed from the germline J gene. The chain links TRBV12-2 to TRBJ2-7; tentative D call: TRBD1 (5 bases). This CDR3 comprises 14 residues. Trimming shortened V by 0 bases and J by 7 bases, and 15 bases separated the two germline ends. Per the germline V gene, CDR1 is SGHLS and CDR2 is HYDKME. The DNA read from the CDR3 is TGTGCCAGCTCTCTCGATGGGAAGGGGTGGGAACAGTAC. This gives the protein CASSLDGKGWEQY. In full, the CDR3 reads CASSLDGKGWEQYF. The variable domain in full, completed from reference TRBV12-2 and TRBJ2-7, reads NSGVVQSPRYIIKGKGERSILKCIPISGHLSVAWYQQTQGQELKFFIQHYDKMERDKGNLPSRFSVQQFDDYHSEMNMSALELEDSAVYFCASSLDGKGWEQYFGPGTRLTVL.

About this clone itself: The germline and genes are mouse ones. The CDR3 goes on 1 residue after the read ends, and that part is filled in from the germline J gene. The chain employs TRBV4 and TRBJ2-5; 8 bases are a match to TRBD2. V gave up 4 bases and J gave up 3 bases; unmatched junction bases: 0. Germline V gives CDR1 LGHDT, CDR2 YNNKQL (reference sequence). The length of the CDR3 is 13 residues. The CDR3 loop is CASSWTGQDTQYF. CDR3 DNA (partial): TGTGCCAGCAGCTGGACTGGGCAAGACACCCAGTAC.

Concerning this clone itself: Genes and germline are mouse. Read sequence stops 1 residue before the CDR3 end, and the germline J gene provides the missing end. This chain joins TRBV21 and TRBJ1-1; D is uncertain. TRBV21 is an ORF, with its function uncertain. The CDR3 totals 14 residues. Trimming cost V 0 bases and J 0 bases, with 5 bases left between them. The CDR3 region is CASSQSGQNTEVFF. The covered CDR3 bases are TGTGCTAGCAGTCAATCAGGGCAGAACACAGAAGTCTTC.

Concerning this clone: Genes here carry mouse names. With the read ending 1 residue before the CDR3 end, the germline J gene is used to fill in that end. This chain connects TRBV3 to TRBJ2-7, with TRBD1 identical over 9 bases. Germline CDR1 is SNHLY and CDR2 is FYNGKV (reference sequence). This CDR3 is built from 13 residues. The J segment lost 5 bases and the V segment lost 3 bases, leaving 2 bases of the junction unmatched. The CDR3: CASSLDRGNEQYF. The DNA read from the CDR3 is TGTGCCAGCAGCTTGGACAGGGGAAATGAACAGTAC.

Turning to this clone: Gene names are mouse gene names. The read ends 1 residue shy of where the CDR3 ends; the end is completed using the germline J gene. The rearrangement links TRBV13-1 to TRBJ2-1, with TRBD1 matching over 7 bases. Losses at the gene ends were 6 bases for V and 1 base for J; bases not matched to a gene: 4. Germline V gives CDR1 NSHNY, CDR2 SYGAGN. The CDR3 has 14 residues. The part of the CDR3 DNA that was read is TGTGCCAGCAATCAGGGACAGAACTATGCTGAGCAGTTC. It codes for CASNQGQNYAEQF. Given in full, the CDR3 is CASNQGQNYAEQFF.

On this clone itself: Gene names are the mouse ones. The CDR3 end falls 1 residue outside the read, so it is completed with the germline J gene. The V and J genes are TRBV13-1 and TRBJ2-1; tentatively, D is TRBD1 (5 bases). The V end lost 0 bases, the J end lost 3 bases, and 10 bases lay between the germline ends. Germline V CDR1 and CDR2: NSHNY, SYGAGN. The CDR3 is made up of 15 amino acids. This chain's CDR3 is CASSDDGQIYAEQFF. The sequenced part of the CDR3 DNA is TGTGCCAGCAGTGATGACGGACAAATCTATGCTGAGCAGTTC.

This clone is labeled medium-sized (0.01 to 0.1%). Each gene name is a mouse one. The read is 1 residue too short to cover the CDR3 end, so that end is filled in from the germline J gene. This rearrangement joins TRBV15 to TRBJ2-3, with 9 bases matching TRBD2. The CDR3 sequence is 14 residues long. Trimming cost V 3 bases and J 3 bases; bases outside gene matches: 1. Germline CDR1 and CDR2: SGHND and FRSKSL. The CDR3 loop reads CASSFWGGAETLYF. The sequenced CDR3 bases are TGTGCCAGCAGTTTTTGGGGGGGCGCAGAAACGCTGTAT.

This clone was counted a few times. Each gene name is a mouse one. The read terminates 1 residue ahead of where the CDR3 ends, so the germline J gene completes it. The same CDR3 also results from other DNA sequences found in this sample. The chain employs TRBV26 and TRBJ1-4; the D is unclear. CDR3 length equals 13 residues. V shed 3 bases and J shed 1 base, with 3 bases lying between them. The V gene's germline CDR1 is KGHPV and CDR2 FQNQEV (reference sequence). CDR3 bases read: TGTGCCAGCAGTCTATATTCCAACGAAAGATTATTT. Encoded protein: CASSLYSNERLF. The CDR3 as a whole reads CASSLYSNERLFF.

A word on this clone: Gene names are the mouse ones. The CDR3 end is not reached by the read, which stops 1 residue before it; the germline J gene fills it in. The genes are TRBV14 and TRBJ1-1; 7 bases align to TRBD1. After removal of 5 bases from V and 0 bases from J, the junction contained 4 bases not matched to a gene. The CDR3 length is 14 residues. Germline V gene data show CDR1 as SGHDT and CDR2 as FRDEAV. CDR3 amino acids: CASSPRGSNTEVFF. Incomplete CDR3 DNA: TGTGCCAGCAGCCCCAGGGGGTCAAACACAGAAGTCTTC. Drawing the rest from reference TRBV14 and TRBJ1-1, the complete variable domain is EAGVTQSPRYAVLQEGQAVSFWCDPISGHDTLYWYQQPRDQGPQLLVYFRDEAVIDNSQLPSDRFSAVRPKGTNSTLKIQSAKQGDTATYLCASSPRGSNTEVFFGKGTRLTVV.

Details on this clone: The listed genes are named as in mouse. Read sequence stops 1 residue before the CDR3 end, and the germline J gene provides the missing end. This chain uses TRBV16 with TRBJ1-1; 8 positions match TRBD1. V lost 3 bases, J lost 3 bases, and 3 bases stayed unmatched. This CDR3 spans 14 amino acids. Germline values: CDR1 SGHSA, CDR2 FRNQAP. The sequenced CDR3 bases are TGTGCAAGCAGCTTCGCAGGGGGCGACACAGAAGTCTTC. Translated: CASSFAGGDTEVF. The CDR3, in full, reads CASSFAGGDTEVFF.

Comments on this clone: These gene names are mouse names. The observed sequence ends 1 residue before the CDR3 terminus, with the missing tail filled in from the germline J gene. The V call is TRBV3, the J call TRBJ2-1, with 8 bases that match TRBD1. Germline CDR1 reads SNHLY; CDR2 reads FYNGKV (reference sequence). The CDR3 extends over 15 amino acids. V shed 2 bases, J shed 8 bases, and the junction held 8 bases outside the gene matches. The CDR3: CASSLWTGRRTEQFF. The CDR3 DNA, read in part, is TGTGCCAGCAGCTTATGGACAGGGAGACGGACTGAGCAGTTC.

About this clone: The germline and genes are mouse ones. Sequencing ends 1 residue short of the CDR3 end; the germline J gene provides the rest. The chain is built from TRBV13-2 and TRBJ2-5, with 12 bases identical to TRBD2. The CDR3 spans 15 residues. Germline trimming cut 5 bases from V and 1 base from J; bases unmatched to any gene: 2. Germline lookup yields CDR1 NNHNN and CDR2 SYGAGS (reference sequence). CDR3 protein: CASGDWGGYQDTQYF. Incomplete CDR3 DNA: TGTGCCAGCGGGGACTGGGGGGGATACCAAGACACCCAGTAC.

For this clone: Gene names denote mouse genes. The CDR3 is cut off 1 residue early in the read; its end comes from the germline J gene. The sample contains more than one DNA sequence encoding this CDR3. The V call is TRBV13-2, the J call TRBJ2-5, with a possible D match to TRBD1 (6 bases). Germline V gene data show CDR1 as NNHNN and CDR2 as SYGAGS (reference sequence). Trimming shortened V by 2 bases and J by 0 bases, and 7 bases separated the two germline ends. The CDR3 loop spans 14 amino acids. This CDR3 is CASGDRGNQDTQYF. Incomplete CDR3 DNA: TGTGCCAGCGGTGACAGGGGTAACCAAGACACCCAGTAC.

Turning to this clone: Gene names are the mouse ones. The sequenced fragment ends 1 residue before the CDR3 boundary, so the rest is inferred from the germline J gene. The chain couples TRBV26 to TRBJ2-5; D not resolved. Germline CDR1 KGHPV, CDR2 FQNQEV (reference sequence). The CDR3 runs to 11 residues. Trimming removed 5 bases at V and 2 bases at J, with 2 bases between. The DNA read from the CDR3 is TGTGCCAGCAGTTTCCAAGACACCCAGTAC. It encodes CASSFQDTQY. The CDR3 in its entirety is CASSFQDTQYF.

This clone was picked up a small number of times. Genes and germline come from the mouse. The missing CDR3 end, 1 residue past where the read stops, is filled in from the germline J gene. This chain joins TRBV16 and TRBJ2-4; 7 nucleotides match TRBD2. Germline V CDR1 and CDR2: SGHSA, FRNQAP. V lost 1 base, J lost 6 bases, and 1 base stayed unmatched. There are 13 residues in the CDR3. The sequenced part of the CDR3 DNA is TGTGCAAGCAGCTTAGTCTGGGGGAACACCTTGTAC. Amino acids: CASSLVWGNTLY. The whole CDR3 reads CASSLVWGNTLYF.

This clone is classed as hyperexpanded. Gene names and germline refer to mouse. The CDR3 end falls 1 residue outside the read, so it is completed with the germline J gene. This chain links TRBV5 with TRBJ2-7; the D is unclear. Germline lookup yields CDR1 LGHNA and CDR2 YNLKQL (reference sequence). This CDR3 is 13 amino acids long. Trimming cost V 1 base and J 3 bases, with 7 bases left between them. The covered CDR3 bases are TGTGCCAGCAGCCAAGCTGCCTACTATGAACAGTAC. Translating gives CASSQAAYYEQY. The entire CDR3 protein reads CASSQAAYYEQYF.

On this clone itself: Any gene name here is a mouse gene name. The read terminates 1 residue ahead of where the CDR3 ends, so the germline J gene completes it. The V call is TRBV2, the J call TRBJ2-5, with D possibly TRBD1 on 6 matching bases. The germline CDR1 and CDR2 sequences are LGHNA and YSYQKL. Deletions cut 2 bases from V and 5 bases from J, with 8 bases between. The CDR3 contains 13 residues. The CDR3 loop is CASSQQGRDTQYF. Partial CDR3 DNA: TGTGCCAGCAGCCAACAGGGGCGAGACACCCAGTAC.

By sample share, this clone is large. Gene names and germline match the mouse. The read ends 1 residue before the CDR3 terminus; that terminus is restored from the germline J gene. The gene calls are TRBV12-2 and TRBJ2-1; 7 bases fit TRBD2. Germline V gene lookup returns CDR1 SGHLS and CDR2 HYDKME. The length of the CDR3 is 14 residues. With 4 bases clipped from V and 6 bases from J, the junction kept 8 bases outside the gene matches. The sequenced CDR3 bases are TGTGCCAGCTCCCCCGATGGGGGGATTGCTGAGCAGTTC. It codes for CASSPDGGIAEQF. The complete CDR3 protein is CASSPDGGIAEQFF.

This clone is a singleton in its sample. Mouse names are used for the genes. The read stops 1 residue short of the end of the CDR3; the missing end is completed from the germline J gene. This sequence joins TRBV31 and TRBJ1-1; TRBD1 agrees at 10 bases. Trimming cost V 3 bases and J 2 bases; bases outside gene matches: 3. There are 14 residues in the CDR3. From germline, CDR1 is GKSSPN and CDR2 SITVG. The sequenced CDR3 bases are TGTGCCTGGAGAGGGACAGGGGCTAACACAGAAGTCTTC. Protein: CAWRGTGANTEVF. The CDR3 reads in full as CAWRGTGANTEVFF. The variable domain in full, completed from reference TRBV31 and TRBJ1-1, reads AQTIHQWPVAEIKAVGSPLSLGCTIKGKSSPNLYWYWQATGGTLQQLFYSITVGQVESVVQLNLSASRPKDDQFILSTEKLLLSHSGFYLCAWRGTGANTEVFFGKGTRLTVV.